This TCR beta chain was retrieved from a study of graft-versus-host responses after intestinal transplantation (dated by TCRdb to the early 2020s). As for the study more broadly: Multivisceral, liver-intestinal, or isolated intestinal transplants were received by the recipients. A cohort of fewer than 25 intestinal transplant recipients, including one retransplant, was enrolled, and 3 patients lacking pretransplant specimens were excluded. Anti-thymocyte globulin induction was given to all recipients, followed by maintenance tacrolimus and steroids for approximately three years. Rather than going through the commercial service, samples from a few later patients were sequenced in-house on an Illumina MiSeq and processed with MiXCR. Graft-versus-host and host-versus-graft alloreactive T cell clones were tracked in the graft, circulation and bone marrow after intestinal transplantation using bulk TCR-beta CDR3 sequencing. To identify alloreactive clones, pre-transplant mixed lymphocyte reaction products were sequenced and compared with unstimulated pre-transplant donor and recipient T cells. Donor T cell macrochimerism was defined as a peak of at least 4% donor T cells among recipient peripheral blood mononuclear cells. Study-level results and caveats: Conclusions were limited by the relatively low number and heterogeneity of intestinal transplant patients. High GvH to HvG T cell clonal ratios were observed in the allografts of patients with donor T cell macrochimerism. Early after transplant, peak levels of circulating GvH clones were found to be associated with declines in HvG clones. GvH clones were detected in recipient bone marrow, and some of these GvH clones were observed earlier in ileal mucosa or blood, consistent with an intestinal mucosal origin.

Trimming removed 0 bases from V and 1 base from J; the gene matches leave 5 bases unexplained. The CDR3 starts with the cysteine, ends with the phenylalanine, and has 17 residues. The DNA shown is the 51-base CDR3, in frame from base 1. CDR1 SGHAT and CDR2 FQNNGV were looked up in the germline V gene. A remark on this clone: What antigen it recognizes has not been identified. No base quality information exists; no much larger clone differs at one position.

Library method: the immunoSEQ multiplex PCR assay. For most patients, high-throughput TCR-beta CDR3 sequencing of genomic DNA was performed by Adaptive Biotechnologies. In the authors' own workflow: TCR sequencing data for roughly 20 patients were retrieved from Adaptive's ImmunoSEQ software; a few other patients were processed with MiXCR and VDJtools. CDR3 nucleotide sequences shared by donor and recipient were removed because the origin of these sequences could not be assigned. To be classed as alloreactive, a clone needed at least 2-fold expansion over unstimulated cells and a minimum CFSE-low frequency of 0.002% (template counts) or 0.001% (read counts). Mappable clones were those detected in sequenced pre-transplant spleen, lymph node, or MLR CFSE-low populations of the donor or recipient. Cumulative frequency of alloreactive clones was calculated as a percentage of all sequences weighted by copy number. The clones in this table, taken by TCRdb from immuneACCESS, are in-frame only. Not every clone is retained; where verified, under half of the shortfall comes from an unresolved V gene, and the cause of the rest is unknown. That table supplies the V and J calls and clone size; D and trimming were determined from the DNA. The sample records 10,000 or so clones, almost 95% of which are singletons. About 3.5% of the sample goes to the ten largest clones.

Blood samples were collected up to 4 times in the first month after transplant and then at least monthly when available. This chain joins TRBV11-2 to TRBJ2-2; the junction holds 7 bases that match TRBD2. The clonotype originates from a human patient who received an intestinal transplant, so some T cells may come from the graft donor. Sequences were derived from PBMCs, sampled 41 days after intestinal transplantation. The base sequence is TGTGCCAGCAGCTTAGATTATTCTAGCGGGAACACCGGGGAGCTGTTTTTT. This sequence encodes CASSLDYSSGNTGELFF.